One sample yielded the 28 T cell receptor beta chains listed below, sequenced in a study of cytomegalovirus exposure and HLA in healthy donors. The PCR used 60 Vbeta and 13 Jbeta primers. The data were produced by immunoSEQ multiplex PCR, yet TCRdb's version contains in-frame clones alone and is incomplete. The table lists 200,000 or so clones, over 75% of them singletons. Sample: PBMCs. Receptor source: a girl in the first two years of life in good health and CMV-seronegative.

The chain is built from TRBV7-9 and TRBJ2-5; 7 bases agree with TRBD1. The CDR3 loop spans 17 amino acids. The junction had 14 bases not matched to a gene; V was cut back by 5 bases and J by 2 bases. CDR1 is SEHNR, CDR2 FQNEAQ, per germline (reference sequence). CDR3 nucleotides: TGTGCCAGCAGCGTGGGACAGATCGCCTTCGTACAAGAGACCCAGTACTTC. It yields the protein CASSVGQIAFVQETQYF. The whole variable domain, filled in from reference TRBV7-9 and TRBJ2-5, reads DTGVSQNPRHKITKRGQNVTFRCDPISEHNRLYWYRQTLGQGPEFLTYFQNEAQLEKSRLLSDRFSAERPKGSFSTLEIQRTEQGDSAMYLCASSVGQIAFVQETQYFGPGTRLLVL.

This CDR3 reads CAWSLIAGQAEQFF. As DNA, the CDR3 is TGTGCCTGGAGTTTGATAGCGGGCCAGGCGGAGCAGTTCTTC. The chain joins TRBV30 to TRBJ2-1; 7 bases align to TRBD2. This CDR3 has 14 residues. Germline loops: CDR1 GTSNPN, CDR2 SVGIG (reference sequence). J was trimmed by 10 bases and V by 2 bases; bases with no gene match: 11.

J is TRBJ2-5 and V is TRBV5-1; a weak D match, TRBD2 (7 bases). The germline gives CDR1 SGHRS, CDR2 YFSETQ. V was clipped by 4 bases and J by 4 bases, with 11 bases between them. The CDR3 length is 13 residues. The CDR3 DNA sequence: TGCGCCAGCAGCCTAGGGGGGGGAGAGACCCAGTACTTC. Its protein is CASSLGGGETQYF.

V usage is TRBV4-1 and J usage is TRBJ1-5; D gene ambiguous. Trimming took off 0 bases at V and 0 bases at J, with 18 bases between the two ends. This CDR3 has 19 residues. Looked up from germline, CDR1 is MGHRA and CDR2 is YSYEKL. CDR3 loop: CASSQEPLGGAFSNQPQHF. CDR3 nucleotide sequence: TGCGCCAGCAGCCAAGAACCTCTTGGCGGCGCCTTTAGCAATCAGCCCCAGCATTTT.

V is TRBV5-4 and J is TRBJ1-4; maybe TRBD1 (6 bases). The CDR3 spans 16 residues. CDR1 and CDR2 from the germline V gene are SGHNT and YYREEE (reference sequence). Trimming cost V 0 bases and J 4 bases, with 13 bases left between them. In DNA, the CDR3 is TGTGCCAGCAGCTTGGGGGCAGGGGTGGGTAATGAAAAACTGTTTTTT. This encodes CASSLGAGVGNEKLFF.

There are a few counts of this clone. The chain links TRBV5-6 to TRBJ2-1, with D possibly matching TRBD2 (5 bases). This CDR3 has 12 amino acids. Germline V gene lookup returns CDR1 SGHDT and CDR2 YYEEEE. Between the trimmed V and J ends, which lost 3 bases and 7 bases, there was a span of 8 bases. The CDR3 is CASSSRVNEQFF. Here the CDR3 DNA reads TGTGCCAGCAGCTCGAGGGTTAATGAGCAGTTCTTC.

This clone has a single count. The rearrangement uses TRBV19 and TRBJ2-1, with D possibly being TRBD1 (6 bases). The V and J ends lost 1 base and 3 bases respectively, with 22 bases between them. CDR1 is LNHDA and CDR2 is SQIVND in the germline V gene (reference sequence). CDR3 length: 19 residues. The CDR3, as DNA: TGTGCCAGTAGTATAGGCCCTCTAGCCAGGGGTCTGGTCTACAATGAGCAGTTCTTC. Translation: CASSIGPLARGLVYNEQFF. The variable domain in full, with the rest retrieved from reference TRBV19 and TRBJ2-1, is DGGITQSPKYLFRKEGQNVTLSCEQNLNHDAMYWYRQDPGQGLRLIYYSQIVNDFQKGDIAEGYSVSREKKESFPLTVTSAQKNPTAFYLCASSIGPLARGLVYNEQFFGPGTRLTVL.

This clone was recorded only once. The genes are TRBV18 and TRBJ2-1; 9 positions agree with TRBD2. The V segment lost 0 bases and the J segment 2 bases; nucleotides outside the gene matches: 2. Germline V gene sequence: CDR1 KGHSH, CDR2 LQKENI. The CDR3 spans 16 residues. In DNA, the CDR3 is TGTGCCAGCTCACCACCGGGCGGGAGGGCCTACAATGAGCAGTTCTTC. This gives the protein CASSPPGGRAYNEQFF.

This chain links TRBV7-2 with TRBJ2-7; possibly TRBD2 for D (6 bases). Germline V gene data show CDR1 as SGHTA and CDR2 as FQGNSA. V was cut by 5 bases and J by 4 bases, with 21 bases left in between. This CDR3 contains 16 residues. The CDR3 DNA sequence: TGTGCCAGCAGCACCACAACTCGTAGCGGCTTATACGAGCAGTACTTC. Translated: CASSTTTRSGLYEQYF.

The rearrangement uses TRBV29-1 and TRBJ1-2; 8 nucleotides line up with TRBD1. V shed 4 bases, J shed 8 bases, and the junction held 15 bases outside the gene matches. The CDR3 runs 15 residues. Germline V gives CDR1 SQVTM, CDR2 ANQGSEA. CDR3 sequence (DNA): TGCAGCGTTGTAGCAGAACAGGGGGAGAGAAAGGGCTACACCTTC. Amino acid sequence: CSVVAEQGERKGYTF.

This clone has only one observation. The chain is built from TRBV27 and TRBJ2-1, with TRBD2 matching 10 bases. The CDR3 is 17 residues long. CDR1 MNHEY and CDR2 SMNVEV come from the germline V gene (reference sequence). The V segment lost 6 bases and the J segment 2 bases; nucleotides outside the gene matches: 10. For the CDR3, the DNA is TGTGCCAGCAGCCCTACTCGCCTAGCGGGGGCCTACAATGAGCAGTTCTTC. It encodes CASSPTRLAGAYNEQFF.

In its sample, this clone was seen a few times. The V call is TRBV5-1, the J call TRBJ2-7, with 7 bases that match TRBD2. The CDR3 runs to 13 residues. Unmatched junction bases numbered 4, after V lost 4 bases and J lost 3 bases. Germline lookup yields CDR1 SGHRS and CDR2 YFSETQ. CDR3 loop: CASSPTGGYEQYF. In nucleotides, the CDR3 is TGCGCCAGCAGCCCCACGGGGGGCTACGAGCAGTACTTC.

This sequence joins TRBV6-5 and TRBJ2-7; D unresolved. Germline-derived CDR1 and CDR2 are MNHEY and SVGAGI. Between the trimmed V and J ends, which lost 0 bases and 0 bases, there was a span of 9 bases. The CDR3 covers 15 residues. DNA for the CDR3: TGTGCCAGCAGTTACTCGAGAGGCAACTCCTACGAGCAGTACTTC. As protein: CASSYSRGNSYEQYF.

The genes are TRBV25-1 and TRBJ2-4; 14 bases match TRBD2. The V gene end was trimmed by 5 bases and the J gene end by 3 bases; junction bases not matched to a gene: 6. The CDR3 has 17 amino acids. Germline V gives CDR1 MGHDK, CDR2 SYGVNS. DNA of the CDR3: TGTGCCAGCAGTATTGCGGGACTAGCGGGAGTCAAAAACATTCAGTACTTC. Amino acids: CASSIAGLAGVKNIQYF.

The chain combines TRBV9 with TRBJ2-7; TRBD2 is a possible D gene (7 bases). Germline-derived CDR1 and CDR2 are SGDLS and YYNGEE. The ends were cut back, 0 bases at V and 3 bases at J, with 13 bases in the middle. The CDR3 sequence is 15 residues long. The CDR3 loop reads CASSVGGGTYYEQYF. The CDR3 DNA sequence: TGTGCCAGCAGCGTAGGCGGGGGCACTTACTACGAGCAGTACTTC.

The chain combines TRBV2 with TRBJ2-4; TRBD2 matches at 10 bases. Germline assignment: CDR1 SNHLY and CDR2 FYNNEI. The CDR3 is made up of 15 amino acids. The junction had 2 bases not matched to a gene; V was cut back by 5 bases and J by 1 base. The CDR3 nucleotides are TGTGCCAGCAGTAGCGGGAGGGACGCCAAAAACATTCAGTACTTC. Protein: CASSSGRDAKNIQYF.

The gene calls are TRBV19 and TRBJ1-6; D is unresolved. The V gene's germline CDR1 is LNHDA and CDR2 SQIVND (reference sequence). The CDR3 runs to 14 residues. Trimming pared 4 bases from V and 7 bases from J, leaving 11 bases between. This CDR3 reads CASSSGQLNSPLHF. The CDR3 nucleotides read TGTGCCAGTAGTAGCGGGCAACTCAATTCACCCCTCCACTTT.

The chain employs TRBV5-1 and TRBJ2-7, with 9 bases identical to TRBD2. The germline CDR1 and CDR2 sequences are SGHRS and YFSETQ. The CDR3 contains 14 residues. V lost 4 bases to trimming and J lost 3 bases; unmatched junction nucleotides: 5. The CDR3 region is CASSPPTSGYEQYF. For the CDR3, the DNA is TGCGCCAGCAGCCCGCCGACTAGCGGCTACGAGCAGTACTTC.

The CDR3 sequence is CASSQGSTDTQYF. As DNA, the CDR3 is TGTGCCAGCAGCCAGGGAAGCACAGATACGCAGTATTTT. The chain employs TRBV25-1 and TRBJ2-3; possibly TRBD1 for D (5 bases). The CDR3 has 13 amino acids. V was cut by 6 bases and J by 0 bases, with 7 bases left in between. Germline V gene data show CDR1 as MGHDK and CDR2 as SYGVNS.

The chain's CDR3 is CASSLVVRTDTQYF. CDR3 nucleotides: TGTGCCAGCAGCTTGGTAGTACGCACAGATACGCAGTATTTT. V usage is TRBV5-6 and J usage is TRBJ2-3; the D is unclear. Germline loops: CDR1 SGHDT, CDR2 YYEEEE. Trimming removed 0 bases from V and 1 base from J, with 6 bases in between. The CDR3 has 14 residues.

The gene calls are TRBV5-1 and TRBJ1-1, with D unclear. Germline CDR1 is SGHRS and CDR2 is YFSETQ. Trimming left V 2 bases short and J 4 bases short, with 15 bases between. This CDR3 is 15 amino acids long. CDR3 DNA: TGCGCCAGCAGCTTTTGGGGAGAACCTACCACTGAAGCTTTCTTT. Its protein product is CASSFWGEPTTEAFF.

The chain links TRBV6-1 to TRBJ1-5, with D possibly TRBD1 on 6 matching bases. V lost 4 bases, J lost 1 base, and 14 bases lay in between. The CDR3 length is 16 residues. Germline lookup yields CDR1 MNHNS and CDR2 SASEGT. The CDR3 nucleotides are TGTGCCAGCAGTGGTCACAGGGCAGGGAGCAATCAGCCCCAGCATTTT. Amino acid sequence: CASSGHRAGSNQPQHF.

The count of this clone is one. CDR3 in amino acids: CAWRRQGNTGELFF. In DNA, the CDR3 is TGTGCCTGGAGACGACAGGGAAACACCGGGGAGCTGTTTTTT. The V and J genes are TRBV2 and TRBJ2-2, with 7 bases that match TRBD1. The CDR3 sequence is 14 residues long. Germline values: CDR1 SNHLY, CDR2 FYNNEI. The V and J ends lost 11 bases and 2 bases, in that order; junction bases with no gene match: 8. Full variable domain (remainder filled in from reference TRBV2 and TRBJ2-2): EPEVTQTPSHQVTQMGQEVILRCVPISNHLYFYWYRQILGQKVEFLVSFYNNEISEKSEIFDDQFSVERPDGSNFTLKIRSTKLEDSAMYFCAWRRQGNTGELFFGEGSRLTVL.

In its sample, this clone was seen once. The rearrangement links TRBV2 to TRBJ1-3; D is perhaps TRBD1 (5 bases). This CDR3 comprises 14 residues. V was trimmed by 8 bases and J by 0 bases, leaving 11 bases between them. Germline V gives CDR1 SNHLY, CDR2 FYNNEI. CDR3 loop: CASDLGGSGNTIYF. CDR3 nucleotides: TGTGCCAGCGACCTGGGGGGCTCTGGAAACACCATATATTTT.

This clone was detected a few times. The genes are TRBV5-1 and TRBJ2-1; 8 bases match TRBD2. Germline V lookup: CDR1 SGHRS, CDR2 YFSETQ. The CDR3 is 15 amino acids. J was trimmed by 4 bases and V by 4 bases; bases with no gene match: 7. CDR3 bases: TGCGCCAGCAGCCTGACTAGCGAAAGGTACAATGAGCAGTTCTTC. Residues: CASSLTSERYNEQFF.

The rearrangement links TRBV6-1 to TRBJ2-3, with 7 bases fitting TRBD2. Germline trimming cut 2 bases from V and 2 bases from J; bases unmatched to any gene: 4. CDR1 and CDR2 from the germline V gene are MNHNS and SASEGT. The CDR3 consists of 15 residues. CDR3 coding DNA: TGTGCCAGCAGTGAAACGGGGGGAGTCACAGATACGCAGTATTTT. The encoded protein is CASSETGGVTDTQYF.

The rearrangement uses TRBV14 and TRBJ1-4, with D possibly being TRBD1 (5 bases). Per germline, CDR1 SGHDN and CDR2 FVKESK. The CDR3 loop spans 15 amino acids. V was clipped by 2 bases and J by 6 bases, with 13 bases between them. CDR3 bases: TGTGCCAGCAGCCAAAGGGGTTGGGCTCATGAAAAACTGTTTTTT. This translates into CASSQRGWAHEKLFF.

The gene calls are TRBV11-2 and TRBJ1-1; D perhaps matches TRBD1 (5 bases). CDR1 and CDR2 from the germline V gene are SGHAT and FQNNGV. V was clipped by 5 bases and J by 2 bases, with 12 bases between them. The CDR3 covers 14 residues. The CDR3: CASSLRTGNTEAFF. CDR3 bases: TGTGCCAGCAGCCTACGTACAGGTAACACTGAAGCTTTCTTT.